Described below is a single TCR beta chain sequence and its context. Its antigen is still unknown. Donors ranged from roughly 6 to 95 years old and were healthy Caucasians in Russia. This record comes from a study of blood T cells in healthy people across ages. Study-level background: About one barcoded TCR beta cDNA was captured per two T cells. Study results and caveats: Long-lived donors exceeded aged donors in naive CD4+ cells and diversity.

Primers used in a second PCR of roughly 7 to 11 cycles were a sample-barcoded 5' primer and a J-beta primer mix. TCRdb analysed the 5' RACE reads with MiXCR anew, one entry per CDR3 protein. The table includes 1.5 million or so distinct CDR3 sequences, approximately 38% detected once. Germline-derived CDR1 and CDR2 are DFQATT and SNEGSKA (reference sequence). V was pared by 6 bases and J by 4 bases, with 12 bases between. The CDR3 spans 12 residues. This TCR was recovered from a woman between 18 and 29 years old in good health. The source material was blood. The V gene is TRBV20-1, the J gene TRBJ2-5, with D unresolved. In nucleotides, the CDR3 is TGCAGTGCCTCCATGGGCGTAGAGACCCAGTACTTC. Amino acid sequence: CSASMGVETQYF.